This TCR beta chain was sequenced in a study of CD8 T cells in ankylosing spondylitis. Points from the study as a whole: One TCR beta motif, made up of about 8 highly homologous variants, appeared characteristic of ankylosing spondylitis blood.

TCRdb used MiXCR to reprocess the 5' RACE reads, holding one entry per CDR3 protein. The sample includes approximately 540,000 distinct CDR3 sequences, approximately 12% of them seen just once. Germline CDR1 reads DFQATT; CDR2 reads SNEGSKA (reference sequence). V was clipped by 4 bases and J by 1 base, with 11 bases between them. This CDR3 has 14 residues. This clonotype occurred many times. The antigen is not known. The source of this sequence is a male donor with ankylosing spondylitis. Material: blood, either unsorted or a sorted T cell fraction (not recorded which). This chain joins TRBV20-1 and TRBJ1-5; D might be TRBD1 (6 bases). The CDR3 is CSATVGASNQPQHF. The CDR3 DNA follows: TGCAGTGCTACGGTGGGGGCGAGCAATCAGCCCCAGCATTTT.